This T cell receptor (beta chain) was sequenced during a study of regulatory T cells in long-lasting Graves disease. This clonotype was counted only a few times. With iRepertoire HTBI primers and Arm-PCR of CDR3 regions, TCR beta libraries were built. TCRdb re-analysed the multiplex PCR reads in MiXCR, keeping a single row per CDR3 protein. The sample has fewer than 550,000 distinct CDR3 sequences, approximately 16% seen once; the top ten hold 25%. Germline CDR1 reads SEHNR; CDR2 reads FQNEAQ (reference sequence). CDR3 size: 15 residues. J lost 6 bases, V lost 5 bases, and 10 bases had no gene match. Time point in this sample: newly diagnosed GD, antithyroid drugs for less than 3 months. The TCR library was made from RNA that had been extracted from PBMCs in TRIzol. This sample also belongs to another study, concerning T cells in Graves' hyperthyroidism and ophthalmopathy. That study reports: Ophthalmopathy was model-predicted a median about 6 months pre-onset.

The J gene is TRBJ2-3, the V gene TRBV7-9; 8 nucleotides line up with TRBD1. This TCR derives from a woman aged 40 to 65 with Graves disease. The sequenced sample was peripheral blood mononuclear cells (PBMCs), obtained at new diagnosis, from a patient treated with antithyroid drugs. The CDR3 DNA sequence: TGTGCCAGCAGCCCCGTCAGGGGGCTTGGCGATACGCAGTATTTT. Translating gives CASSPVRGLGDTQYF.